One T cell receptor (beta chain) is described in this entry. The antigen is undetermined. Assay: immunoSEQ multiplex PCR; the TCRdb copy retains only in-frame clones and omits some. Among around 110,000 clones, just under 95% were seen once, and the ten largest hold roughly 0.15%. Germline CDR1 is KGHSH and CDR2 is LQKENI. Trimming removed 2 bases from V and 9 bases from J, with 10 bases in between. The CDR3 totals 13 residues. This record comes from a study of OX40 agonist ivuxolimab in advanced cancers. Study observations and caveats: More expanded clones were seen, on average, in CD8+ T cells than in CD4+.

This TCR derives from an adult with an advanced solid tumor such as melanoma, head and neck, liver or kidney cancer. The gene calls are TRBV18 and TRBJ2-2; D is unclear. The starting material was CD4+ or CD8+ T cells sorted from blood, obtained in a trial of the OX40 agonist ivuxolimab. This chain's CDR3 is CASSPIGWRELFF. As DNA, the CDR3 is TGTGCCAGCTCACCAATAGGCTGGCGGGAGCTGTTTTTT.